This T cell receptor beta chain was profiled in a study of T cells in Graves' hyperthyroidism and ophthalmopathy. Study-wide results and caveats: Most clonotypes expanded in the thyroid (above 0.001) were also present in blood.

In its sample, this clonotype was seen many times. Its antigen is undetermined. The germline V and J ends were trimmed by 9 bases and 1 base, with 11 bases remaining between them. CDR1 is SNHLY, CDR2 FYNNEI, per germline. The CDR3 consists of 13 residues. Amplification of TCR beta CDR3 regions used RNA as the template. HTBI primers drove first-round RT-PCR of the TCR CDR3. One entry per CDR3 protein, called by TCRdb with MiXCR from the multiplex PCR reads. This table holds fewer than 600,000 distinct CDR3 sequences, 13% to 15% found once. Sequencing was carried out using blood. This TCR was recovered from a woman between 40 and 50 years old with Graves' hyperthyroidism. This chain links TRBV2 with TRBJ2-3; D gene ambiguous. The CDR3 spells CASKGLGTDTQYF. As DNA, the CDR3 is TGTGCCAGTAAAGGGCTCGGCACAGATACGCAGTATTTT. The whole variable domain, filled in from reference TRBV2 and TRBJ2-3, reads EPEVTQTPSHQVTQMGQEVILRCVPISNHLYFYWYRQILGQKVEFLVSFYNNEISEKSEIFDDQFSVERPDGSNFTLKIRSTKLEDSAMYFCASKGLGTDTQYFGPGTRLTVL.